These 17 T cell receptor beta chains share one sample of origin, sequenced in a study of blood T cell repertoires in COVID-19. Sequenced by immunoSEQ multiplex PCR; TCRdb stores in-frame clones only, minus some. The table lists 350,000 to 450,000 clones, under 85% of them singletons. Specimen: PBMCs or T cells enriched from blood (not recorded which). Receptor source: a woman in her forties or fifties who had recovered from COVID-19.

J is TRBJ1-5 and V is TRBV4-1, with D perhaps TRBD1 (5 bases). The CDR3 covers 14 residues. Trimming removed 0 bases at V and 10 bases at J, with 13 bases between. Germline V gene lookup returns CDR1 MGHRA and CDR2 YSYEKL. CDR3 loop: CASSQDRANGPQHF. CDR3 nucleotides: TGCGCCAGCAGCCAAGACAGGGCAAATGGACCCCAGCATTTT.

This clone was recorded once. The CDR3 here is CASSVGQGATGNTIYF. The CDR3 coding sequence is TGTGCCAGCAGCGTAGGGCAGGGGGCGACTGGAAACACCATATATTTT. This chain connects TRBV9 to TRBJ1-3; 8 bases align to TRBD1. The CDR3 is made up of 16 amino acids. Trimming cost V 0 bases and J 2 bases; bases outside gene matches: 4. Germline values: CDR1 SGDLS, CDR2 YYNGEE.

The V gene is TRBV19, the J gene TRBJ1-2; weak D call: TRBD1 (6 bases). Germline V gene lookup returns CDR1 LNHDA and CDR2 SQIVND (reference sequence). This CDR3 is built from 14 residues. V dropped 8 bases and J dropped 4 bases, with 17 bases sitting between them. This CDR3 reads CASGSQGPIYGYTF. CDR3 sequence (DNA): TGTGCCAGTGGCTCACAGGGCCCTATCTATGGCTACACCTTC. The full variable domain, its missing parts supplied by reference TRBV19 and TRBJ1-2, is DGGITQSPKYLFRKEGQNVTLSCEQNLNHDAMYWYRQDPGQGLRLIYYSQIVNDFQKGDIAEGYSVSREKKESFPLTVTSAQKNPTAFYLCASGSQGPIYGYTFGSGTRLTVV.

The DNA of the CDR3 is TGTGCCAGCAGTGAGTTATCAGGGTTCTATGGCTACACCTTC. Translation: CASSELSGFYGYTF. V gene TRBV2 combines with J gene TRBJ1-2; D is perhaps TRBD1 (5 bases). This CDR3 spans 14 amino acids. The germline gives CDR1 SNHLY, CDR2 FYNNEI. Trimming pared 3 bases from V and 4 bases from J, leaving 12 bases between.

The chain uses TRBV5-6 and TRBJ2-5; D might be TRBD2 (5 bases). CDR1 is SGHDT and CDR2 is YYEEEE in the germline V gene. Trimming removed 5 bases at V and 4 bases at J, with 18 bases between. The CDR3 is 15 amino acids. CDR3 DNA: TGTGCCAGCAGATCCCGGGAAAGGCTGGGAGAGACCCAGTACTTC. Its protein product is CASRSRERLGETQYF.

This chain uses TRBV2 with TRBJ1-2; the match to TRBD1 covers 8 bases. The J segment lost 7 bases and the V segment lost 3 bases, leaving 7 bases of the junction unmatched. From germline, CDR1 is SNHLY and CDR2 FYNNEI. This CDR3 contains 14 residues. CDR3 sequence: CASSDRQGTRGYTF. CDR3 DNA: TGTGCCAGCAGTGACAGACAGGGGACACGTGGCTACACCTTC. The full variable domain, with the rest looked up from reference TRBV2 and TRBJ1-2, is EPEVTQTPSHQVTQMGQEVILRCVPISNHLYFYWYRQILGQKVEFLVSFYNNEISEKSEIFDDQFSVERPDGSNFTLKIRSTKLEDSAMYFCASSDRQGTRGYTFGSGTRLTVV.

The chain has TRBV7-5 and TRBJ2-1; TRBD2 is the table's D call and was not checked against the DNA. TRBV7-5 is termed a pseudogene. CDR3 size: 16 residues. In nucleotides, the CDR3 is TGTGTCAGAAGCTCAAGGACTAGCGGGGGAGCCAATGAGCAGTTCTTC. Translated, it gives CVRSSRTSGGANEQFF.

The chain employs TRBV18 and TRBJ1-6; D gene uncertain. The V end was cut by 3 bases, the J end by 0 bases, with 21 bases between. The CDR3 consists of 20 residues. The V gene's germline CDR1 is KGHSH and CDR2 LQKENI. This CDR3 reads CASSPQVLGRTSSYNSPLHF. In DNA form, the CDR3 reads TGTGCCAGCTCACCGCAAGTACTAGGACGGACCAGCTCCTATAATTCACCCCTCCACTTT.

This chain uses TRBV6-5 with TRBJ1-2, with TRBD1 as a possible D gene (6 bases). Germline loops: CDR1 MNHEY, CDR2 SVGAGI. The CDR3 is made up of 13 amino acids. Trimming cost V 4 bases and J 5 bases, with 11 bases left between them. CDR3 DNA sequence: TGTGCCAGCAGTTTGAACAGGGATTATGGCTACACCTTC. Protein: CASSLNRDYGYTF.

About this clone itself: The sample has other DNA sequences that encode this CDR3 too. The rearrangement joins TRBV7-2 to TRBJ2-3, with 7 bases identical to TRBD1. V dropped 0 bases and J dropped 1; count of bases not matched to a gene: 1. The CDR3 covers 15 residues. Germline lookup yields CDR1 SGHTA and CDR2 FQGNSA. CDR3 DNA sequence: TGTGCCAGCAGCTTAGCTACAGGGGGCACAGATACGCAGTATTTT. Translating gives CASSLATGGTDTQYF.

The rearrangement uses TRBV5-4 and TRBJ1-5; D call uncertain. Germline CDR1 is SGHNT and CDR2 is YYREEE (reference sequence). Trimming pared 1 base from V and 7 bases from J, leaving 9 bases between. This CDR3 contains 13 residues. The CDR3 here is CASSLHPGQPQHF. Written as DNA, the CDR3 is TGTGCCAGCAGCTTGCACCCGGGGCAGCCCCAGCATTTT.

V and J are TRBV28 and TRBJ1-1; D gene ambiguous. This CDR3 contains 13 residues. Germline CDR1 and CDR2: MDHEN and SYDVKM. V lost 6 bases and J lost 7, with 15 bases in between. The CDR3: CASSPSGSFEAFF. CDR3 nucleotides: TGTGCCAGCAGCCCCTCAGGTTCTTTTGAAGCTTTCTTT.

The chain uses TRBV5-5 and TRBJ2-3; 7 bases are shared with TRBD1. This CDR3 is built from 16 residues. Looked up from germline, CDR1 is SGHKS and CDR2 is YYEKEE (reference sequence). The V gene end was trimmed by 3 bases and the J gene end by 1 base; junction bases not matched to a gene: 8. CDR3 region: CASSSRQGPRTDTQYF. CDR3 DNA sequence: TGTGCCAGCAGCTCGAGACAGGGACCCCGCACAGATACGCAGTATTTT.

This clone showed up just a few times. The chain recombines TRBV7-2 with TRBJ2-1, with TRBD2 identical over 11 bases. CDR3 size: 15 residues. V shed 5 bases and J 9 bases; nucleotides not matched to a gene: 9. The germline V gene encodes CDR1 SGHTA and CDR2 FQGNSA. CDR3: CASSPPGTSGGEQFF. The CDR3, as DNA: TGTGCCAGCAGCCCTCCCGGGACTAGCGGCGGTGAGCAGTTCTTC.

This clone appeared a single time. V usage is TRBV19 and J usage is TRBJ1-2; 8 bases are shared with TRBD1. V dropped 5 bases and J dropped 13; count of bases not matched to a gene: 12. This CDR3 has 13 amino acids. The V gene's germline CDR1 is LNHDA and CDR2 SQIVND (reference sequence). The CDR3 DNA follows: TGTGCCAGTAGTGTCAAAACAGGGGGATACGGCACCTTC. As protein: CASSVKTGGYGTF.

In its sample, this clone was seen a few times. The chain carries TRBV5-6 and TRBJ1-4; no reliable D call. Germline V CDR1 and CDR2: SGHDT, YYEEEE. Trimming pared 0 bases from V and 4 bases from J, leaving 10 bases between. This CDR3 has 15 amino acids. CDR3 sequence (DNA): TGTGCCAGCAGCTTGGTAGGGAGAGTTAATGAAAAACTGTTTTTT. Protein sequence: CASSLVGRVNEKLFF.

The sample holds one count of this clone. The chain links TRBV20-1 to TRBJ2-7, with a weak D call TRBD2 (5 bases). V was clipped by 3 bases and J by 2 bases, with 20 bases between them. Germline V gene data show CDR1 as DFQATT and CDR2 as SNEGSKA (reference sequence). CDR3 length: 16 amino acids. CDR3 in DNA: TGCAGTGCTAGTAACCCGGTGAACGGGGAACCCTACGAGCAGTACTTC. This codes for CSASNPVNGEPYEQYF.